This T cell receptor (beta chain) was found in a study of OX40 agonist ivuxolimab in advanced cancers. Study in general: Patient treatment consisted of intravenous ivuxolimab administration every 2 weeks at 0.01 to 10 mg/kg. Participants, 75% to 85% male, averaged roughly 60 years of age, ranging from about 23 to 90. Study-wide points: Dose levels from 0.1 to 3.0 mg/kg saw CD4+ and CD8+ blood T cells expand clonally by week 6. Antigens targeted by the expanded peripheral T cells were not determined.

This table comes from immunoSEQ multiplex PCR, and its TCRdb copy is limited to in-frame clones, with some not included. The sample holds 61,000 or so clones; about four fifths are singletons and the top ten take around 3.4%. This CDR3 has 13 amino acids. The V end was cut by 0 bases, the J end by 5 bases, with 6 bases between. Germline V gives CDR1 MGHRA, CDR2 YSYEKL. On this clone: Its target is not known.

The chain is built from TRBV4-1 and TRBJ2-3; D is ambiguous. This specimen was CD4+ or CD8+ T cells sorted from blood, taken in a trial of the OX40 agonist ivuxolimab. This clonotype originated in an adult with an advanced solid tumor such as melanoma, head and neck, liver or kidney cancer. This CDR3 is CASSQDGKDTQYF. CDR3 nucleotides: TGCGCCAGCAGCCAAGATGGGAAAGATACGCAGTATTTT.